The clone carrying this T cell receptor beta chain has a count of ten or more. No antigen is known for it. This sample stems from a study of T cells in Graves' hyperthyroidism and ophthalmopathy. Notes on the study in general: Stable hyperthyroidism and ophthalmopathy were separated using 13 V-J signatures. Blood held most thyroid clonotypes expanded above 0.001 frequency.

Amplified TCR beta CDR3 regions came from RNA transcripts. An initial round of RT-PCR targeting the TCR CDR3 relied on the HTBI primer set. TCRdb independently ran MiXCR on the multiplex PCR reads; one entry per CDR3 protein. The repertoire includes around 620,000 distinct CDR3 sequences, roughly 16% of them detected once, and 3.8% sits in the top ten. V shed 5 bases and J shed 1 base, with 15 bases lying between them. CDR1 and CDR2 from the germline V gene are DFQATT and SNEGSKA (reference sequence). The CDR3 has 15 residues. If no ophthalmopathy progression occurred within 18 months, Graves' hyperthyroidism was stable. Those with hyperthyroidism were 18 to 65 years old, newly diagnosed, and ill for under 2 months.

The genes are TRBV20-1 and TRBJ2-1; either TRBD1 or TRBD2 may fit D (5 bases each). This receptor was identified in a woman aged 30 to 39 with Graves' hyperthyroidism. Sequenced material: blood. CDR3 nucleotides: TGCAGTGCTGGGACCGGGGTTGATTCCTACAATGAGCAGTTCTTC. Its translation is CSAGTGVDSYNEQFF.